The following is a TCR beta chain sequence with its context. What it binds is not known. The record originates from a study of OX40 agonist ivuxolimab in advanced cancers. Overall study: Three patients, one with hepatocellular carcinoma and two with cutaneous melanoma, responded partially.

Per germline, CDR1 SGHNT and CDR2 YYREEE (reference sequence). V was pared by 4 bases and J by 2 bases, with 3 bases of the junction left unmatched. The CDR3 totals 14 residues. Study outcomes and limitations: Dosing at 0.1 to 3.0 mg/kg was accompanied by clonal expansion of CD4+ and CD8+ blood T cells by week 6.

Sequencing used immunoSEQ multiplex PCR; TCRdb keeps in-frame clones, though not all of them. The sample has around 95,000 clones, approximately 93% seen once. This clonotype originated in an adult with an advanced solid tumor such as melanoma, head and neck, liver or kidney cancer. The sample was CD4+ or CD8+ T cells sorted from blood, taken in a trial of the OX40 agonist ivuxolimab. The chain carries TRBV5-4 and TRBJ2-5; 9 nucleotides line up with TRBD2. CDR3: CASSASGAQETQYF. CDR3 bases: TGTGCCAGCAGCGCTAGCGGGGCTCAAGAGACCCAGTACTTC.